The following is a TCR beta chain sequence with its context. Its antigen is still unknown. The investigators reverse transcribed all of the isolated RNA, so they sequenced expressed TCRB transcripts. Using immunoSEQ multiplex PCR, the repertoire was profiled, and TCRdb retains in-frame clones only, with some absent. The sample includes about 130,000 clones, roughly a tenth of them seen just once. The data were obtained in a study of beta chain features in type 1 diabetes. General study results and limits: VDJ junctions from type 1 diabetes patients carried fewer insertions and larger deletions.

The CDR3 loop spans 15 amino acids. Trimming stripped 5 bases from V and 9 bases from J, with 21 bases between. Per germline, CDR1 SGHRS and CDR2 YFSETQ. The V gene is TRBV5-1, the J gene TRBJ2-1, with unresolved D. The sample was central memory CD4+ T cells from blood. The origin of this receptor is a man between 18 and 35 years old in good health. The DNA for the CDR3 is TGCGCCAGCAGACCCTATAGCCCCACGGTGGGTGAGCAGTTCTTC. It yields the protein CASRPYSPTVGEQFF.